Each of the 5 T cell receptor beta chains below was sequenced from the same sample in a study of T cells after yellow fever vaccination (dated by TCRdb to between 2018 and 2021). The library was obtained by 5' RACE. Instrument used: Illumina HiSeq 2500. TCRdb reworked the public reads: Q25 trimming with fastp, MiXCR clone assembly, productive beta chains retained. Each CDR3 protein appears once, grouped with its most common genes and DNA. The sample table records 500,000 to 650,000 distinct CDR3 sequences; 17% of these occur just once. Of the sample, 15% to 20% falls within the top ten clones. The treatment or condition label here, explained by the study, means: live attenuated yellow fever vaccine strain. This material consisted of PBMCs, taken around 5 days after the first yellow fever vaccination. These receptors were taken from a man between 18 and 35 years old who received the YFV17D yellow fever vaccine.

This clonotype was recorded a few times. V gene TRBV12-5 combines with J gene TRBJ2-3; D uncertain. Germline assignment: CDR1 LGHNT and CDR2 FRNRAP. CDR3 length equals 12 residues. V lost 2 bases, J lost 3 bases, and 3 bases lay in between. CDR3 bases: TGTGCTAGTGGTTTGCTTACAGATACGCAGTATTTT. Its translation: CASGLLTDTQYF. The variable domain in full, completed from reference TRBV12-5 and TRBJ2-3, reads DARVTQTPRHKVTEMGQEVTMRCQPILGHNTVFWYRQTMMQGLELLAYFRNRAPLDDSGMPKDRFSAEMPDATLATLKIQPSEPRDSAVYFCASGLLTDTQYFGPGTRLTVL.

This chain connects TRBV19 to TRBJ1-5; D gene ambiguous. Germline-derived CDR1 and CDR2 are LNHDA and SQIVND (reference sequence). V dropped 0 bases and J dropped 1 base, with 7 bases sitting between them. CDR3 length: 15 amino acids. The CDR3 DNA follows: TGTGCCAGTAGTATAGATCAAAAAAGCAATCAGCCCCAGCATTTT. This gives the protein CASSIDQKSNQPQHF.

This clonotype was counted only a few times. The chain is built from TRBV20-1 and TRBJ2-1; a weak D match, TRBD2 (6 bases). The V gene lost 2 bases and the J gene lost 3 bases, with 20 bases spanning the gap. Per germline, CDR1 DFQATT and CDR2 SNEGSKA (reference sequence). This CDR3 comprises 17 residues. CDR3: CSARPPSATRHYNEQFF. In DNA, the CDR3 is TGCAGTGCTAGACCCCCTAGCGCAACCAGGCACTACAATGAGCAGTTCTTC.

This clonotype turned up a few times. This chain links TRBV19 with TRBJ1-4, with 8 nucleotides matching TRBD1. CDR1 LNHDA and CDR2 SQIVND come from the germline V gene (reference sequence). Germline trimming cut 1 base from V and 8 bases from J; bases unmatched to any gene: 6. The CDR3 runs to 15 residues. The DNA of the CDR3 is TGTGCCAGTAGTATAGCCGGGACAGGAGGGGAAAAACTGTTTTTT. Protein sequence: CASSIAGTGGEKLFF. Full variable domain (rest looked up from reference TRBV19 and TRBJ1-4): DGGITQSPKYLFRKEGQNVTLSCEQNLNHDAMYWYRQDPGQGLRLIYYSQIVNDFQKGDIAEGYSVSREKKESFPLTVTSAQKNPTAFYLCASSIAGTGGEKLFFGSGTQLSVL.

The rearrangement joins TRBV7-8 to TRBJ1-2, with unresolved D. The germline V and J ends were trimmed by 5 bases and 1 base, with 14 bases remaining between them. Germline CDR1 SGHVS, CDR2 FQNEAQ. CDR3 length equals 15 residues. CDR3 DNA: TGTGCCAGCAGCCCAGAGAGGCCGATTAACTATGGCTACACCTTC. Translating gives CASSPERPINYGYTF.